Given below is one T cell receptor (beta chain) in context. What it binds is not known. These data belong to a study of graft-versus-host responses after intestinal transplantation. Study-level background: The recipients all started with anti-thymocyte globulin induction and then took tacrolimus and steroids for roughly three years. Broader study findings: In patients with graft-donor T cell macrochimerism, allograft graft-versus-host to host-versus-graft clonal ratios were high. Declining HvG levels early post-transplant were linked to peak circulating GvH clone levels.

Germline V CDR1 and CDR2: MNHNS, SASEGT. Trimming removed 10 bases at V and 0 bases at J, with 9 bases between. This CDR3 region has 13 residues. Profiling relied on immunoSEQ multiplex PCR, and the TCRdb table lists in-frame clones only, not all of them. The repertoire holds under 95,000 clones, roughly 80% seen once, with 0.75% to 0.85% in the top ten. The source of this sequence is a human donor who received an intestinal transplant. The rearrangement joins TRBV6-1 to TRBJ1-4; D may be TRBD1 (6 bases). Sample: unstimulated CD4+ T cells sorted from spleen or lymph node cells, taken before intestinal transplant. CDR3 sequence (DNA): TGTGCCACCACAGGGCCAACTAATGAAAAACTGTTTTTT. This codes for CATTGPTNEKLFF.